These 30 T cell receptor beta chains were sequenced from one sample in a study of graft-versus-host responses after intestinal transplantation. Sequenced by immunoSEQ multiplex PCR; TCRdb stores in-frame clones only, minus some. Counted here are roughly 50,000 clones, about 93% occurring once; the ten biggest clones make up 2% to 2.5%. Antigens of these TCRs are unknown. The sequences come from unstimulated CD4+ T cells sorted from spleen or lymph node cells, collected before transplant. The receptors shown here come from a human donor who was the organ donor for an intestinal transplant.

The chain links TRBV4-3 to TRBJ2-4; 12 positions match TRBD2. The junction had 0 bases not matched to a gene; V was cut back by 3 bases and J by 0 bases. This CDR3 has 16 amino acids. Germline loops: CDR1 LGHNA, CDR2 YSLEER. CDR3 nucleotides: TGCGCCAGCAGCCAGGGACTAGCGGGAGCCAAAAACATTCAGTACTTC. It encodes CASSQGLAGAKNIQYF.

V gene TRBV11-3 combines with J gene TRBJ2-7; D may be TRBD1 or TRBD2 (5 bases each). Germline assignment: CDR1 SGHNT and CDR2 YENEEA. Trimming removed 1 base from V and 2 bases from J, with 9 bases in between. This CDR3 is 14 amino acids long. CDR3 residues: CASSLVRGAYEQYF. The CDR3 nucleotides read TGTGCCAGCAGCTTAGTTAGAGGGGCCTACGAGCAGTACTTC.

V usage is TRBV28 and J usage is TRBJ2-3, with D hard to call. CDR1 is MDHEN, CDR2 SYDVKM, per germline. Trimming took 6 bases from V and 4 from J, leaving 2 bases between them. The CDR3 sequence is 10 residues long. CDR3 in amino acids: CASRADTQYF. DNA of the CDR3: TGTGCCAGCAGGGCAGATACGCAGTATTTT. Drawing the rest from reference TRBV28 and TRBJ2-3, the complete variable domain is DVKVTQSSRYLVKRTGEKVFLECVQDMDHENMFWYRQDPGLGLRLIYFSYDVKMKEKGDIPEGYSVSREKKERFSLILESASTNQTSMYLCASRADTQYFGPGTRLTVL.

The CDR3 DNA is TGTGCCAGCAGTTACGCAGGGCCTATGTACGAGCAGTACTTC. Amino acids: CASSYAGPMYEQYF. The chain couples TRBV6-6 to TRBJ2-7, with a weak D call TRBD1 (5 bases). Germline values: CDR1 MNHNY, CDR2 SVGAGI (reference sequence). The CDR3 covers 14 residues. The V end lost 2 bases, the J end lost 4 bases, and 12 bases lay between the germline ends.

This chain connects TRBV11-3 to TRBJ2-5, with no clear D. Per germline, CDR1 SGHNT and CDR2 YENEEA. CDR3 length: 13 residues. V was clipped by 1 base and J by 0 bases, with 3 bases between them. The chain's CDR3 is CASSLGDQETQYF. For the CDR3, the DNA is TGTGCCAGCAGCTTAGGGGACCAAGAGACCCAGTACTTC.

This clone was seen a single time. This chain joins TRBV4-1 and TRBJ2-7, with 15 bases lining up with TRBD2. The CDR3 has 15 residues. J gave up 2 bases and V 4 bases, and 0 bases lay outside the gene matches. The germline gives CDR1 MGHRA, CDR2 YSYEKL. The CDR3 nucleotides read TGCGCCAGCAGCCGGACTAGCGGGAGGGCCTACGAGCAGTACTTC. Translation: CASSRTSGRAYEQYF.

This rearrangement joins TRBV30 to TRBJ1-5; tentatively, D is TRBD1 (5 bases). CDR1 and CDR2 (germline): GTSNPN, SVGIG (reference sequence). The CDR3 sequence is 13 residues long. V lost 5 bases and J lost 5, with 13 bases in between. CDR3 in DNA: TGTGCCTGGGGGGACGGAGTCTATCAGCCCCAGCATTTT. Translating gives CAWGDGVYQPQHF.

The chain couples TRBV28 to TRBJ2-7; 11 nucleotides align to TRBD2. Germline CDR1 is MDHEN and CDR2 is SYDVKM. The CDR3 has 17 amino acids. The junction had 12 bases not matched to a gene; V was cut back by 6 bases and J by 2 bases. The CDR3 nucleotides read TGTGCCAGCAGCCCCCCCCTTACTAGCGGGAGAACCTACGAGCAGTACTTC. Its translation: CASSPPLTSGRTYEQYF.

A single count supports this clone. The chain employs TRBV5-4 and TRBJ1-2; possible D gene TRBD1, 6 bases. The V end was cut by 4 bases, the J end by 3 bases, with 13 bases between. The germline V gene encodes CDR1 SGHNT and CDR2 YYREEE (reference sequence). The CDR3 is made up of 14 amino acids. The chain's CDR3 is CASSTGQSDYGYTF. The CDR3 nucleotides read TGTGCCAGCAGCACAGGACAGTCGGACTATGGCTACACCTTC.

This chain uses TRBV7-2 with TRBJ1-4; 7 bases map to TRBD1. Germline V gene lookup returns CDR1 SGHTA and CDR2 FQGNSA. Losses at the gene ends were 2 bases for V and 4 bases for J; bases not matched to a gene: 4. The CDR3 extends over 15 amino acids. The CDR3 coding sequence is TGTGCCAGCAGCTTAAAGGCAGGGGGTAATGAAAAACTGTTTTTT. Protein sequence: CASSLKAGGNEKLFF.

The table lists this clone with a few counts. The sample holds other DNA sequences that translate to the same CDR3. The rearrangement links TRBV7-9 to TRBJ1-2; D gene ambiguous. Germline V gene data show CDR1 as SEHNR and CDR2 as FQNEAQ (reference sequence). Trimming removed 2 bases at V and 0 bases at J, with 4 bases between. This CDR3 has 13 residues. The CDR3 protein is CASSLTANYGYTF. For the CDR3, the DNA is TGTGCCAGCAGCTTAACAGCTAACTATGGCTACACCTTC. The whole variable domain, remainder taken from reference TRBV7-9 and TRBJ1-2, is DTGVSQNPRHKITKRGQNVTFRCDPISEHNRLYWYRQTLGQGPEFLTYFQNEAQLEKSRLLSDRFSAERPKGSFSTLEIQRTEQGDSAMYLCASSLTANYGYTFGSGTRLTVV.

The V gene is TRBV28, the J gene TRBJ2-3, with 9 positions matching TRBD1. Germline CDR1 and CDR2: MDHEN and SYDVKM. Trimming at V came to 5 bases and at J to 3 bases, leaving 3 bases not matched to a gene. The CDR3 runs 14 residues. DNA of the CDR3: TGTGCCAGCAGTGACAGGGGGGGGACAGATACGCAGTATTTT. It is translated as CASSDRGGTDTQYF.

For this clone: Its ends do not fully match the called genes, so a read error is possible. Different DNA sequences within this sample yield the same CDR3. The rearrangement links TRBV5-1 to TRBJ2-2; possibly TRBD1 for D (6 bases). The V gene's germline CDR1 is SGHRS and CDR2 YFSETQ. This CDR3 has 16 amino acids. CDR3 DNA sequence: TGCGCCAGTAGCTCCCCTAGACAGGCGAACACCGGGGAGCTGTTTTTT. This gives the protein CASSSPRQANTGELFF.

This clone was found a few times. Additional DNA sequences in this sample encode the identical CDR3. The chain couples TRBV7-2 to TRBJ1-2; 8 nucleotides line up with TRBD1. CDR3 length: 13 residues. Germline CDR1 and CDR2: SGHTA and FQGNSA. With V trimmed by 2 bases and J by 5 bases, 1 base remained unmatched. The CDR3 is CASSLQGAYGYTF. CDR3 nucleotides: TGTGCCAGCAGCTTACAGGGGGCTTATGGCTACACCTTC.

J is TRBJ2-2 and V is TRBV29-1; 9 bases line up with TRBD1. With V trimmed by 5 bases and J by 5 bases, 12 bases remained unmatched. The germline V gene has CDR1 SQVTM and CDR2 ANQGSEA. CDR3 length: 16 residues. The CDR3 reads CSVRGQGLGMTGELFF. The CDR3 DNA follows: TGCAGCGTTCGAGGACAGGGGCTGGGAATGACCGGGGAGCTGTTTTTT.

Comment on this clone: Distinct nucleotide sequences in the sample also encode this CDR3. The chain is built from TRBV7-2 and TRBJ2-7; tentative D call: TRBD2 (6 bases). The germline V and J ends were trimmed by 0 bases and 6 bases, with 9 bases remaining between them. The CDR3 runs 13 residues. Germline V lookup: CDR1 SGHTA, CDR2 FQGNSA. In DNA, the CDR3 is TGTGCCAGCAGCTTAGCGCGGGGATCCGAGCAGTACTTC. Protein: CASSLARGSEQYF.

The chain joins TRBV6-1 to TRBJ2-3; D is perhaps TRBD1 (5 bases). Germline CDR1 is MNHNS and CDR2 is SASEGT. Trimming pared 5 bases from V and 3 bases from J, leaving 15 bases between. CDR3 size: 15 residues. The CDR3: CASSLLAGWTDTQYF. The CDR3 DNA is TGTGCCAGCAGTCTCCTCGCAGGGTGGACAGATACGCAGTATTTT.

The CDR3 is CASSYGRHHGGYGYTF. The CDR3 DNA sequence: TGTGCCAGCAGTTATGGTCGGCACCACGGGGGTTATGGCTACACCTTC. The chain carries TRBV6-5 and TRBJ1-2; D might be TRBD1 (5 bases). CDR3 length: 16 amino acids. From germline, CDR1 is MNHEY and CDR2 SVGAGI. The V end was cut by 3 bases, the J end by 5 bases, with 19 bases between.

V and J are TRBV27 and TRBJ2-1; 11 bases agree with TRBD2. The CDR3 runs 16 residues. CDR1 and CDR2 (germline): MNHEY, SMNVEV (reference sequence). V lost 3 bases, J lost 7 bases, and 8 bases stayed unmatched. The CDR3 protein is CASSFRLAGPMNEQFF. The CDR3 region has the DNA TGTGCCAGCAGTTTTAGACTAGCGGGACCTATGAATGAGCAGTTCTTC.

CDR3 sequence (DNA): TGTGCCAGCTCACCATTCAGGGACAGGGGTGAGCAGTTCTTC. Encoded protein: CASSPFRDRGEQFF. The chain couples TRBV18 to TRBJ2-1, with 10 bases matching TRBD1. The CDR3 loop spans 14 amino acids. J lost 9 bases, V lost 2 bases, and 4 bases had no gene match. Germline V lookup: CDR1 KGHSH, CDR2 LQKENI.

The V gene is TRBV4-1, the J gene TRBJ2-1, with 9 bases matching TRBD2. Losses at the gene ends were 1 base for V and 2 bases for J; bases not matched to a gene: 0. The CDR3 covers 15 residues. Germline CDR1 and CDR2: MGHRA and YSYEKL. As DNA, the CDR3 is TGCGCCAGCAGCCAAGGACTAGCGGCCTACAATGAGCAGTTCTTC. The encoded protein is CASSQGLAAYNEQFF.

This chain links TRBV28 with TRBJ1-5; 10 nucleotides line up with TRBD1. V shed 11 bases, J shed 2 bases, and the junction held 3 bases outside the gene matches. CDR3 length equals 13 residues. CDR1 and CDR2 (germline): MDHEN, SYDVKM. CDR3 sequence (DNA): TGTGCCGGGGGGACAGGGGGCAATCAGCCCCAGCATTTT. Translating it yields CAGGTGGNQPQHF. The variable domain in full, with the rest retrieved from reference TRBV28 and TRBJ1-5, is DVKVTQSSRYLVKRTGEKVFLECVQDMDHENMFWYRQDPGLGLRLIYFSYDVKMKEKGDIPEGYSVSREKKERFSLILESASTNQTSMYLCAGGTGGNQPQHFGDGTRLSIL.

The rearrangement joins TRBV18 to TRBJ2-7; 9 bases agree with TRBD2. Germline loops: CDR1 KGHSH, CDR2 LQKENI. With 2 bases clipped from V and 0 bases from J, the junction kept 11 bases outside the gene matches. The CDR3 runs to 18 residues. DNA of the CDR3: TGTGCCAGCTCACCAGTATCGTCGACTAGCGGAAGCTCCTACGAGCAGTACTTC. Protein: CASSPVSSTSGSSYEQYF.

The chain combines TRBV10-1 with TRBJ2-6, with TRBD2 identical over 12 bases. The V segment lost 2 bases and the J segment 0 bases; nucleotides outside the gene matches: 11. Germline V gene sequence: CDR1 WNHNN, CDR2 SYGVQD (reference sequence). The CDR3 extends over 21 amino acids. CDR3 sequence (DNA): TGCGCCAGCAGTGAGCTACGGACTAGCGGGATGATAACCTCTGGGGCCAACGTCCTGACTTTC. Its protein product is CASSELRTSGMITSGANVLTF.

The chain employs TRBV13 and TRBJ2-3; 7 bases are a match to TRBD2. The CDR3 runs 13 residues. Germline V gene sequence: CDR1 PRHDT, CDR2 FYEKMQ (reference sequence). V dropped 5 bases and J dropped 1; count of bases not matched to a gene: 0. The CDR3 sequence: CASSRGGTDTQYF. The CDR3 DNA sequence: TGTGCCAGCAGCCGGGGGGGCACAGATACGCAGTATTTT.

This chain joins TRBV29-1 and TRBJ2-3, with TRBD2 as a possible D gene (5 bases). Germline CDR1 is SQVTM and CDR2 is ANQGSEA. The germline V and J ends were trimmed by 5 bases and 1 base, with 16 bases remaining between them. The CDR3 consists of 15 residues. CDR3 nucleotides: TGCAGCGTTCTATCGGGATACCCTGGCACAGATACGCAGTATTTT. This sequence encodes CSVLSGYPGTDTQYF.

This rearrangement joins TRBV2 to TRBJ2-7; D remains ambiguous. Looked up from germline, CDR1 is SNHLY and CDR2 is FYNNEI. This CDR3 comprises 14 residues. The V end lost 4 bases, the J end lost 3 bases, and 13 bases lay between the germline ends. The CDR3 nucleotides read TGTGCCAGCAGTGTTAGCCTTTCAATCTACGAGCAGTACTTC. This sequence encodes CASSVSLSIYEQYF.

Details on this clone: The sample holds other DNA sequences that translate to the same CDR3. The rearrangement links TRBV7-6 to TRBJ1-4, with D possibly TRBD1 on 5 matching bases. Trimming took 5 bases from V and 2 from J, leaving 15 bases between them. This CDR3 region has 16 residues. Per germline, CDR1 SGHVS and CDR2 FNYEAQ. This CDR3 reads CASSAGLRGTNEKLFF. The DNA for the CDR3 is TGTGCCAGCAGCGCCGGGTTACGGGGCACTAATGAAAAACTGTTTTTT.

The chain employs TRBV27 and TRBJ1-4; D may be TRBD1 (5 bases). Trimming removed 4 bases at V and 1 base at J, with 10 bases between. CDR1 and CDR2 from the germline V gene are MNHEY and SMNVEV (reference sequence). The CDR3 covers 15 residues. CDR3 in DNA: TGTGCCAGCAGTTCGGGGACGAGAACTAATGAAAAACTGTTTTTT. It specifies CASSSGTRTNEKLFF.

The chain employs TRBV9 and TRBJ2-5, with 7 bases fitting TRBD1. CDR1 and CDR2 from the germline V gene are SGDLS and YYNGEE. The CDR3 spans 15 residues. The V segment lost 6 bases and the J segment 9 bases; nucleotides outside the gene matches: 17. The CDR3 nucleotides are TGTGCCAGCAACCACAAAGGGGGCAGGCTTTCACCCCAGTACTTC. It yields the protein CASNHKGGRLSPQYF.